One and the same sample provided the 18 T cell receptor beta chains below, sequenced in a study of T cell responses to AZD1222 COVID-19 vaccine. TCRdb's copy holds only in-frame clones and misses some; the assay was immunoSEQ multiplex PCR. The sample has 92,000 or so clones, 90% seen once. Sequences were derived from peripheral blood, sampled on day 0 of AZD1222 vaccination. These TCRs come from an adult in good health.

CDR3 loop: CASSLGGNSNQPQHF. CDR3 sequence (DNA): TGTGCCAGCAGTTTAGGGGGCAATAGCAATCAGCCCCAGCATTTT. The V call is TRBV28, the J call TRBJ1-5; a possible D gene is TRBD1 (6 bases). Germline V CDR1 and CDR2: MDHEN, SYDVKM. Trimming stripped 2 bases from V and 0 bases from J, with 8 bases between. This CDR3 contains 15 residues.

V usage is TRBV19 and J usage is TRBJ2-1; D may be TRBD1 or TRBD2 (6 bases each). This CDR3 contains 14 residues. Trimming removed 1 base at V and 9 bases at J, with 13 bases between. In germline, CDR1 is LNHDA, CDR2 SQIVND (reference sequence). As DNA, the CDR3 is TGTGCCAGTAGTATAGGCACAGGGACTTTTGAGCAGTTCTTC. Encoded protein: CASSIGTGTFEQFF.

Only one count was recorded for this clone. The genes are TRBV6-5 and TRBJ2-3; no reliable D call. This CDR3 contains 13 residues. Trimming stripped 7 bases from V and 1 base from J, with 9 bases between. Germline V gene data show CDR1 as MNHEY and CDR2 as SVGAGI. For the CDR3, the DNA is TGTGCCAGCAAAGTAGCTGGCACAGATACGCAGTATTTT. It specifies CASKVAGTDTQYF.

This chain connects TRBV27 to TRBJ2-5; D possibly uses TRBD1 or TRBD2 (7 bases each). Germline V gene sequence: CDR1 MNHEY, CDR2 SMNVEV (reference sequence). The CDR3 contains 16 residues. V gave up 4 bases and J gave up 0 bases, with 15 bases separating them. CDR3 coding DNA: TGTGCCAGCAGTTCACAGGGGCGGGGGTACCAAGAGACCCAGTACTTC. Translating it yields CASSSQGRGYQETQYF.

The CDR3 region has the DNA TGTGCCAGGGACGGTGAGTCCAATGAGCAGTTCTTC. Protein product: CARDGESNEQFF. The gene calls are TRBV2 and TRBJ2-1, with D uncertain. Trimming left V 9 bases short and J 6 bases short, with 12 bases between. CDR3 length: 12 residues. Germline CDR1 and CDR2: SNHLY and FYNNEI.

The CDR3 here is CASSPRGANGYTF. CDR3 sequence (DNA): TGTGCCAGCAGCCCTCGGGGGGCGAACGGCTACACCTTC. The chain links TRBV27 to TRBJ1-2, with D possibly being TRBD1 (6 bases). Trimming left V 6 bases short and J 8 bases short, with 16 bases between. Germline CDR1 is MNHEY and CDR2 is SMNVEV (reference sequence). The CDR3 extends over 13 amino acids.

Concerning this clone: The sample has other DNA sequences that encode this CDR3 too. This chain uses TRBV24-1 with TRBJ2-7, with D hard to call. CDR3 length: 13 amino acids. Trimming cost V 3 bases and J 2 bases, with 7 bases left between them. Germline CDR1 and CDR2: KGHDR and SFDVKD. This CDR3 is CATSDPLAYEQYF. DNA of the CDR3: TGTGCCACCAGTGATCCACTTGCCTACGAGCAGTACTTC.

This clone appeared once. The V and J genes are TRBV13 and TRBJ1-1; TRBD1 might be the D (5 bases). The CDR3 has 14 amino acids. Trimming stripped 5 bases from V and 3 bases from J, with 13 bases between. The germline gives CDR1 PRHDT, CDR2 FYEKMQ (reference sequence). CDR3 DNA sequence: TGTGCCAGCAGCGTAAGACAGCTGTACACTGAAGCTTTCTTT. Its translation is CASSVRQLYTEAFF. The full variable domain, completed using reference TRBV13 and TRBJ1-1, is AAGVIQSPRHLIKEKRETATLKCYPIPRHDTVYWYQQGPGQDPQFLISFYEKMQSDKGSIPDRFSAQQFSDYHSELNMSSLELGDSALYFCASSVRQLYTEAFFGQGTRLTVV.

The chain couples TRBV7-2 to TRBJ1-1, with D possibly matching TRBD1 (5 bases). The CDR3 has 13 residues. Germline CDR1 and CDR2: SGHTA and FQGNSA. Trimming pared 4 bases from V and 1 base from J, leaving 7 bases between. CDR3 bases: TGTGCCAGCAGCTGGGGGGGGAACACTGAAGCTTTCTTT. Amino acids: CASSWGGNTEAFF.

The V gene is TRBV5-5, the J gene TRBJ1-1, with unresolved D. Trimming stripped 2 bases from V and 5 bases from J, with 10 bases between. The CDR3 is made up of 13 amino acids. In germline, CDR1 is SGHKS, CDR2 YYEKEE (reference sequence). The CDR3 reads CASSFPAATEAFF. The CDR3 nucleotides are TGTGCCAGCAGCTTTCCGGCGGCGACTGAAGCTTTCTTT.

The chain is built from TRBV6-1 and TRBJ2-7; D not certain. Germline CDR1 reads MNHNS; CDR2 reads SASEGT. This CDR3 spans 13 amino acids. The germline V and J ends were trimmed by 2 bases and 11 bases, with 16 bases remaining between them. The CDR3 region has the DNA TGTGCCAGCAGTGAATCGACATCATCTAAGGAGTACTTC. Encoded protein: CASSESTSSKEYF.

J is TRBJ2-7 and V is TRBV10-3; 10 bases are shared with TRBD2. The germline gives CDR1 ENHRY, CDR2 SYGVKD. This CDR3 spans 14 amino acids. V shed 4 bases and J 3 bases; nucleotides not matched to a gene: 3. The CDR3 nucleotides are TGTGCCATCAGTGCCGGGACTAGCGACTACGAGCAGTACTTC. Amino acids: CAISAGTSDYEQYF.

V gene TRBV19 combines with J gene TRBJ1-6; no definite D call. In germline, CDR1 is LNHDA, CDR2 SQIVND (reference sequence). Trimming left V 2 bases short and J 0 bases short, with 8 bases between. The CDR3 has 16 amino acids. This CDR3 reads CASSIRMSSYNSPLHF. The CDR3 DNA is TGTGCCAGTAGTATAAGGATGAGCTCCTATAATTCACCCCTCCACTTT.

The sample holds a few counts of this clone. The germline gene is not matched at one end of the junction; a read error may be the cause. This chain's CDR3 is CASSAETVITGELFF. CDR3 sequence (DNA): TGTGCTAGCAGCGCCGAGACAGTTATCACCGGGGAGCTGTTTTTT. This chain links TRBV7-7 with TRBJ2-2; D may be TRBD1 (5 bases). The CDR3 covers 15 residues. Germline V CDR1 and CDR2: SSHAT, FNYEAQ (reference sequence).

The chain recombines TRBV5-1 with TRBJ1-4; perhaps TRBD1 as D (5 bases). This CDR3 region has 16 residues. The V end was cut by 4 bases, the J end by 0 bases, with 13 bases between. From germline, CDR1 is SGHRS and CDR2 YFSETQ. This CDR3 reads CASSPTGGTTNEKLFF. CDR3 bases: TGCGCCAGCAGCCCCACCGGGGGTACAACTAATGAAAAACTGTTTTTT. Looking up the rest from reference TRBV5-1 and TRBJ1-4 gives the full variable domain: KAGVTQTPRYLIKTRGQQVTLSCSPISGHRSVSWYQQTPGQGLQFLFEYFSETQRNKGNFPGRFSGRQFSNSRSEMNVSTLELGDSALYLCASSPTGGTTNEKLFFGSGTQLSVL.

The CDR3 nucleotides are TGTGCCAGCAGCCTGGGACTAGCGGGAGATCACGAGCAGTACTTC. Translation: CASSLGLAGDHEQYF. The rearrangement links TRBV7-9 to TRBJ2-7, with 14 bases identical to TRBD2. This CDR3 comprises 15 residues. The germline V gene has CDR1 SEHNR and CDR2 FQNEAQ (reference sequence). V lost 5 bases to trimming and J lost 5 bases; unmatched junction nucleotides: 5.

The V and J genes are TRBV6-2 or TRBV6-3 and TRBJ2-3; 7 nucleotides align to TRBD2. The V segment lost 5 bases and the J segment 6 bases; nucleotides outside the gene matches: 2. This CDR3 is 12 amino acids long. Germline CDR1 MNHEY, CDR2 SVGEGT. CDR3 in DNA: TGTGCCAGCAGTCCCGGGGGGGATACGCAGTATTTT. Translation: CASSPGGDTQYF.

The CDR3 nucleotides read TGTGCCAGCAGCTTAGGGGGAGATCGTGATACGCAGTATTTT. As protein: CASSLGGDRDTQYF. This chain joins TRBV7-9 and TRBJ2-3, with D possibly TRBD2 on 5 matching bases. CDR1 is SEHNR and CDR2 is FQNEAQ in the germline V gene (reference sequence). CDR3 length equals 14 residues. Between the trimmed V and J ends, which lost 1 base and 6 bases, there was a span of 11 bases.